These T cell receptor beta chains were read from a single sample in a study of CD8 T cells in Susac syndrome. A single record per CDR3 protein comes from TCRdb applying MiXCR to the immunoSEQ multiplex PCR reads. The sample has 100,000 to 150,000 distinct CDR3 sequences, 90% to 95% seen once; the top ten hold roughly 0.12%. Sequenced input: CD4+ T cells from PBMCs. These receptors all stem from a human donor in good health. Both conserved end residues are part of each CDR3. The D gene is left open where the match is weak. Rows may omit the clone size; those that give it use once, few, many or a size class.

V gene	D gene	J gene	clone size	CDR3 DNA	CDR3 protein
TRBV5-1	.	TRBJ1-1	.	TGCGCCAGCAGCTTGGGGGGAAGGTATGCTTTCTTT	CASSLGGRYAFF
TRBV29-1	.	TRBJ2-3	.	TGCAGCGCATCACACACAGATACGCAGTATTTT	CSASHTDTQYF
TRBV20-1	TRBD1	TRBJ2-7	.	TGCAGTGCTTCCGACCCAGGGGGAGAGCAGTACTTC	CSASDPGGEQYF
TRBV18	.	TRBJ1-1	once	TGTGCCAGCACCACAATAAACACTGAAGCTTTCTTT	CASTTINTEAFF
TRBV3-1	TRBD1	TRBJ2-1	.	TGTGCCAGCAGTCCCGGGACAGGGCCCTACAATGAGCAGTTCTTC	CASSPGTGPYNEQFF
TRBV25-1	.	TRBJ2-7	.	TGTGCCAGCAGTGAGCAGGCTCTCTACGAGCAGTACTTC	CASSEQALYEQYF
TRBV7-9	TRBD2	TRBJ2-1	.	TGTGCCAGCAGTTATATAGCGGGGAACTACAATGAGCAGTTCTTC	CASSYIAGNYNEQFF
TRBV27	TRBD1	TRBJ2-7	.	TGTGCCAGCAGTTCACAGGGGGCGAGGTACGAGCAGTACTTC	CASSSQGARYEQYF
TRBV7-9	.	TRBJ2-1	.	TGTGCCAGCACCCCTGGGGCGGGTTCCTACAATGAGCAGTTCTTC	CASTPGAGSYNEQFF
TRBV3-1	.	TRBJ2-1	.	TGTGCCAGCAGCCAAGATTGGCGTGAGCAGTTCTTC	CASSQDWREQFF
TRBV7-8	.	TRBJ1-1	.	TGTGCCAGCAGCTCAGCTGCTCGAGTAAGGACTGAAGCTTTCTTT	CASSSAARVRTEAFF
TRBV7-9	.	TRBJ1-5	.	TGTGCCAGCAGCTCCGAGGACAGCCACAATCAGCCCCAGCATTTT	CASSSEDSHNQPQHF
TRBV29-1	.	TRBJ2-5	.	TGCAGCGTTGAAGAGTGGGGCCAGGAGCAAGAGACCCAGTACTTC	CSVEEWGQEQETQYF
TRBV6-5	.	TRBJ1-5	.	TGTGCCAGCCGGAGGGCGAGCAATCAGCCCCAGCATTTT	CASRRASNQPQHF
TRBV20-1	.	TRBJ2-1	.	TGCAGTGCTTCAACCCCCGATGAGCAGTTCTTC	CSASTPDEQFF
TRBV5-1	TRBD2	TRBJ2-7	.	TGCGCCAGCAGCGCAATACTAGCGGGAGAGAACGAGCAGTACTTC	CASSAILAGENEQYF
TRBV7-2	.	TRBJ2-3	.	TGTGCCAGCAGCTCCCAGGTCGATACGCAGTATTTT	CASSSQVDTQYF
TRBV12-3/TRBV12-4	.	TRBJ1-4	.	TGTGCCAGCAGTAGGCAGGGTCAGGAAAAACTGTTTTTT	CASSRQGQEKLFF
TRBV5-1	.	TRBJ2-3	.	TGCGCCAGCAGCTTGTCGTGGGCTAATACGCAGTATTTT	CASSLSWANTQYF
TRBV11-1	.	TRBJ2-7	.	TGTGCCAGCAGCCCACGACTAAGTGCGGCCCTCTACGAGCAGTACTTC	CASSPRLSAALYEQYF
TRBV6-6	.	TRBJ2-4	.	TGTGCCAGCACGGACTCATCAGCCAAAAACATTCAGTACTTC	CASTDSSAKNIQYF
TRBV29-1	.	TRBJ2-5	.	TGCAGCGCCGAACGGCAGGGGGGGCAAGAGACCCAGTACTTC	CSAERQGGQETQYF